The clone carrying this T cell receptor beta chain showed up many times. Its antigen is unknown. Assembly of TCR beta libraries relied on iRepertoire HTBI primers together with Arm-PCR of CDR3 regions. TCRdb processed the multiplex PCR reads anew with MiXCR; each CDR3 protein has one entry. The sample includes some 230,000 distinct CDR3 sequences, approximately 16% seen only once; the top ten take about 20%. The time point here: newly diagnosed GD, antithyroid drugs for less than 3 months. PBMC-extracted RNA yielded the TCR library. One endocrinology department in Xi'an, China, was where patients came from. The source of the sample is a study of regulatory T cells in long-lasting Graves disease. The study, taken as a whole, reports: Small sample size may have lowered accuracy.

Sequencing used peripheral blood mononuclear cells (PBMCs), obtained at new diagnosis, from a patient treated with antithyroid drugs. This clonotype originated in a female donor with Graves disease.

The CDR3 loop is CASSLGRDNEQFF. The DNA for the CDR3 is TGTGCCAGCAGCTTGGGCAGGGACAATGAGCAGTTCTTC. This chain connects TRBV7-2 to TRBJ2-1; TRBD1 might be the D (5 bases). Trimming removed 3 bases at V and 5 bases at J, with 8 bases between. This CDR3 spans 13 amino acids. From germline, CDR1 is SGHTA and CDR2 FQGNSA.